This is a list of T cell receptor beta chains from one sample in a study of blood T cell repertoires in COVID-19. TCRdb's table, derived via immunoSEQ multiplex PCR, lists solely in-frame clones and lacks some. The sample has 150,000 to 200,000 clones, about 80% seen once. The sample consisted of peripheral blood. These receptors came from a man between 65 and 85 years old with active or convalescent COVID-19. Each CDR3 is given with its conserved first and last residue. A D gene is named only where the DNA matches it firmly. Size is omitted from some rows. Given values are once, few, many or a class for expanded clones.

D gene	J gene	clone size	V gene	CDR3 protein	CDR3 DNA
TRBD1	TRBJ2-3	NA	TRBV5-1	CASSSGAGTGQGDTQYF	TGCGCCAGCAGCTCTGGCGCCGGGACAGGGCAGGGAGATACGCAGTATTTT
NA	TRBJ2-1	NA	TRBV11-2	CASSPGQNNEQFF	TGTGCCAGCAGCCCCGGACAGAACAATGAGCAGTTCTTC
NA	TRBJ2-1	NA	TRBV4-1	CASSQRWIADNEQFF	TGCGCCAGCAGCCAAAGGTGGATAGCGGACAATGAGCAGTTCTTC
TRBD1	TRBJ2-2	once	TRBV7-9	CASSSLTGGPNTGELFF	TGTGCCAGCAGCTCCTTGACAGGGGGTCCGAACACCGGGGAGCTGTTTTTT
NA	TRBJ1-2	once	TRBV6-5	CASSLQGNYGYTF	TGTGCCAGCAGCTTACAGGGAAACTATGGCTACACCTTC
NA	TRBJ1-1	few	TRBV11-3	CASSPTYRMTVPPFF	TGTGCCAGCAGCCCTACCTATCGGATGACAGTCCCACCTTTCTTT
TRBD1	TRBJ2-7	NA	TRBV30	CAWSAGQGAYEQYF	TGTGCCTGGAGTGCGGGACAGGGGGCGTACGAGCAGTACTTC
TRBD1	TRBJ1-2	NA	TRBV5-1	CASSLGETGFGYGYTF	TGCGCCAGCAGCTTGGGGGAGACAGGGTTTGGATATGGCTACACCTTC
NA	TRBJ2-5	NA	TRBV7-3	CASSKTGFETQYF	TGTGCCAGCAGCAAAACAGGGTTTGAGACCCAGTACTTC
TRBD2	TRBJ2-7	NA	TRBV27	CASMGLDLYEQYF	TGTGCCAGCATGGGACTAGATCTGTACGAGCAGTACTTC
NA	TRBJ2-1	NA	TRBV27	CASSLSGGNEQFF	TGTGCCAGCAGTTTATCGGGCGGGAATGAGCAGTTCTTC
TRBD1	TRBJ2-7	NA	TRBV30	CAWAREGANPGEQYF	TGTGCCTGGGCCCGAGAGGGGGCGAACCCTGGCGAGCAGTACTTC
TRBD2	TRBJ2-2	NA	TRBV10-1	CASSPSGSGTGELFF	TGCGCCAGCAGCCCGAGCGGGAGTGGAACCGGGGAGCTGTTTTTT
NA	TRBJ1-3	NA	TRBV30	CAWSDGFSGNTIYF	TGTGCCTGGAGTGACGGGTTCTCTGGAAACACCATATATTTT
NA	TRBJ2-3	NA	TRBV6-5	CASSSTTSSTDTQYF	TGTGCCAGCAGTTCTACCACCTCTAGCACAGATACGCAGTATTTT
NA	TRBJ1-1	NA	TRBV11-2	CASSFSRSDTEAFF	TGTGCCAGCAGCTTTTCCAGGTCGGACACTGAAGCTTTCTTT
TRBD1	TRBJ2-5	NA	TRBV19	CASSRGTGETQYF	TGTGCCAGTAGTAGGGGGACAGGGGAGACCCAGTACTTC
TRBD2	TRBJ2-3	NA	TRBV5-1	CASSQGLAGTDTQYF	TGCGCCAGCAGCCAGGGACTAGCGGGGACAGATACGCAGTATTTT
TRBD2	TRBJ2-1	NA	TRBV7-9	CASSPTSGSYNEQFF	TGTGCCAGCAGCCCTACTAGCGGGTCCTACAATGAGCAGTTCTTC
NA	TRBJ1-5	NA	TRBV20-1	CSASLGGRGGNQPQHF	TGCAGTGCTAGTTTAGGGGGGAGGGGTGGCAATCAGCCCCAGCATTTT